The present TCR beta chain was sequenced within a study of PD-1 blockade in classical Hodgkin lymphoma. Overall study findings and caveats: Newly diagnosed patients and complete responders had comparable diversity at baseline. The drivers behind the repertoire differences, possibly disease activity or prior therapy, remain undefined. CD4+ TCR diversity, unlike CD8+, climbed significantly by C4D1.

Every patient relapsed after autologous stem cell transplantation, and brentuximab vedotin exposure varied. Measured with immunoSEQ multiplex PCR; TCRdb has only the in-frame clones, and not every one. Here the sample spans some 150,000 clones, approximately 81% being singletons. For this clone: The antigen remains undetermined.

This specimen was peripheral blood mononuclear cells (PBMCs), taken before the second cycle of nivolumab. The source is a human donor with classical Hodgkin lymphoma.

CDR3 DNA sequence: TGTGCCAGTAGTGTCGCAGGTTTCTATGGCTACACCTTC. Residues: CASSVAGFYGYTF. This rearrangement joins TRBV19 to TRBJ1-2; D is unresolved. The CDR3 loop spans 13 amino acids. Germline-derived CDR1 and CDR2 are LNHDA and SQIVND (reference sequence). Trimming left V 5 bases short and J 4 bases short, with 11 bases between. Variable domain in full (rest from reference TRBV19 and TRBJ1-2): DGGITQSPKYLFRKEGQNVTLSCEQNLNHDAMYWYRQDPGQGLRLIYYSQIVNDFQKGDIAEGYSVSREKKESFPLTVTSAQKNPTAFYLCASSVAGFYGYTFGSGTRLTVV.